The 17 T cell receptor beta chains given below trace back to one sample, sequenced in a study of yellow fever vaccine responses in identical twins. TCRdb reprocessed the RT-PCR reads via MiXCR and lists one record per CDR3 protein. The sample has 1,200 or so distinct CDR3 sequences, about 84% seen once; the top ten hold about a tenth. Sequencing used T cells from blood (PBMCs), unsorted or a sorted subset (not recorded which), obtained before or after yellow fever vaccination (not recorded which). Receptor source: a woman aged 18-29 years who received the yellow fever vaccine.

In this sample, this clonotype turned up a few times. This chain joins TRBV3-1 and TRBJ2-3; 11 bases agree with TRBD2. This CDR3 is built from 16 residues. V gave up 6 bases and J gave up 3 bases; unmatched junction bases: 8. CDR1 is LGHDT and CDR2 is YNNKEL in the germline V gene (reference sequence). CDR3 in amino acids: CASRRASGRPTDTQYF. In nucleotides, the CDR3 is TGTGCCAGCAGGAGAGCTAGCGGGAGGCCAACAGATACGCAGTATTTT.

The gene calls are TRBV11-3 and TRBJ2-1, with TRBD2 identical over 8 bases. CDR1 is SGHNT, CDR2 YENEEA, per germline. Unmatched junction bases numbered 5, after V lost 5 bases and J lost 5 bases. The CDR3 spans 14 residues. As DNA, the CDR3 is TGTGCCAGCAGCGTGGGACTAGGGAACAATGAGCAGTTCTTC. Protein product: CASSVGLGNNEQFF.

This clonotype was recorded a few times. The chain is built from TRBV10-3 and TRBJ1-2; 7 bases align to TRBD1. V gave up 4 bases and J gave up 4 bases; unmatched junction bases: 6. Germline lookup yields CDR1 ENHRY and CDR2 SYGVKD. The CDR3 totals 14 residues. The CDR3 loop reads CAISAGTEFYGYTF. In DNA form, the CDR3 reads TGTGCCATCAGTGCGGGGACAGAGTTCTATGGCTACACCTTC.

The chain recombines TRBV1 with TRBJ1-3. TRBV1 is reported as a pseudogene. The CDR3 has 16 residues. CDR3 protein: CTSSHYPGQRGNTIYF. In DNA, the CDR3 is TGCACCAGCAGCCATTACCCGGGACAGCGGGGAAACACCATATATTTT.

This clonotype appeared a single time. This chain links TRBV11-2 with TRBJ2-5; possibly TRBD1 for D (6 bases). The CDR3 runs to 14 residues. V gave up 4 bases and J gave up 5 bases, with 14 bases separating them. The germline gives CDR1 SGHAT, CDR2 FQNNGV. The CDR3 region has the DNA TGTGCCAGCAGCTCGGGACAATACGGGGAGACCCAGTACTTC. It codes for CASSSGQYGETQYF.

The rearrangement uses TRBV6-1 and TRBJ2-1, with a weak D call TRBD2 (7 bases). Trimming took off 1 base at V and 7 bases at J, with 14 bases between the two ends. Germline V gene data show CDR1 as MNHNS and CDR2 as SASEGT. The CDR3 covers 15 residues. The CDR3 DNA reads TGTGCCAGCAGTGAAGATGGGGGGGCCGGGAATGAGCAGTTCTTC. This sequence encodes CASSEDGGAGNEQFF.

This rearrangement joins TRBV11-1 to TRBJ2-6, with D uncertain. The CDR3 contains 18 residues. The V gene lost 7 bases and the J gene lost 1 base, with 20 bases spanning the gap. Germline-derived CDR1 and CDR2 are SGHAT and FQDESV (reference sequence). The CDR3: CASNPRRHFGSGANVLTF. The CDR3 DNA follows: TGTGCCAGCAATCCTAGGAGACACTTCGGATCTGGGGCCAACGTCCTGACTTTC.

This chain uses TRBV20-1 with TRBJ2-2; 13 nucleotides align to TRBD2. After removal of 6 bases from V and 8 bases from J, the junction contained 9 bases not matched to a gene. The V gene's germline CDR1 is DFQATT and CDR2 SNEGSKA (reference sequence). The CDR3 is 15 amino acids. CDR3 amino acids: CSAPGLAGRMGELFF. The CDR3 DNA reads TGCAGTGCCCCGGGACTAGCGGGGAGAATGGGGGAGCTGTTTTTT.

The chain links TRBV7-1 to TRBJ2-7, with D perhaps given as TRBD1 or TRBD2 (6 bases each). TRBV7-1 is placed among ORFs of uncertain function. V lost 2 bases, J lost 0 bases, and 29 bases lay in between. This CDR3 contains 21 residues. Here the CDR3 DNA reads TGTGCCAGCAGCTCAAAGCCCTCAGTCGTGGGGGGCACGCTTAGCTCCTACGAGCAGTACTTC. As protein: CASSSKPSVVGGTLSSYEQYF.

This clonotype was found a few times. This rearrangement joins TRBV15 to TRBJ2-7, with 12 positions matching TRBD2. Germline lookup yields CDR1 LNHNV and CDR2 YYDKDF (reference sequence). The CDR3 runs 17 residues. After removal of 0 bases from V and 2 bases from J, the junction contained 5 bases not matched to a gene. The DNA of the CDR3 is TGTGCCACCAGCAGAGAGCAGAGACTAGCGGGGGCCTACGAGCAGTACTTC. This codes for CATSREQRLAGAYEQYF.

This clonotype was counted a single time. This chain uses TRBV11-1 with TRBJ1-5, with TRBD1 matching 8 bases. The trim removed 2 bases at V and 6 bases at J, leaving 3 bases unmatched. The germline gives CDR1 SGHAT, CDR2 FQDESV (reference sequence). CDR3 length: 14 residues. The CDR3 loop reads CASSLQGAGQPQHF. CDR3 DNA sequence: TGTGCCAGCAGCTTACAGGGGGCCGGTCAGCCCCAGCATTTT.

V is TRBV20-1 and J is TRBJ2-7; D is uncertain. This CDR3 is 13 amino acids long. The ends were cut back, 3 bases at V and 1 base at J, with 10 bases in the middle. The germline CDR1 and CDR2 sequences are DFQATT and SNEGSKA (reference sequence). The CDR3 is CSARGTPSYEQYF. CDR3 coding DNA: TGCAGTGCTAGGGGTACTCCTTCCTACGAGCAGTACTTC.

The rearrangement links TRBV28 to TRBJ2-7; D not resolved. Germline V gene data show CDR1 as MDHEN and CDR2 as SYDVKM. The CDR3 is 10 amino acids. V was cut by 4 bases and J by 13 bases, with 11 bases left in between. The CDR3 spells CASSSRIVYF. CDR3 DNA: TGTGCCAGCAGTTCCCGCATAGTCTACTTC.

The chain couples TRBV24-1 to TRBJ2-3; 8 positions match TRBD2. The length of the CDR3 is 15 residues. Germline V gene lookup returns CDR1 KGHDR and CDR2 SFDVKD. The V segment lost 4 bases and the J segment 2 bases; nucleotides outside the gene matches: 4. CDR3 DNA sequence: TGTGCCACCAGTGACCTTAGCGGGGACACAGATACGCAGTATTTT. The encoded protein is CATSDLSGDTDTQYF.

The chain links TRBV29-1 to TRBJ2-2; D is unclear. Per the germline V gene, CDR1 is SQVTM and CDR2 is ANQGSEA. The germline V and J ends were trimmed by 1 base and 0 bases, with 6 bases remaining between them. The CDR3 is 14 residues long. DNA of the CDR3: TGCAGCGTTGAAGTTCGCCCGAACACCGGGGAGCTGTTTTTT. This codes for CSVEVRPNTGELFF.

The rearrangement links TRBV6-4 to TRBJ2-7, with D possibly being TRBD2 (5 bases). This CDR3 has 15 residues. Trimming pared 5 bases from V and 0 bases from J, leaving 14 bases between. In germline, CDR1 is MRHNA, CDR2 SNTAGT. CDR3 sequence reads: CASSNGVGSSYEQYF. As DNA, the CDR3 is TGTGCCAGCAGTAACGGCGTAGGGAGCTCCTACGAGCAGTACTTC.

CDR3 residues: CASSEAGTGKREQFF. The CDR3 nucleotides read TGTGCCAGCAGTGAAGCGGGGACAGGGAAGCGTGAGCAGTTCTTC. The chain has TRBV2 and TRBJ2-1; TRBD1 matches 9 bases. The germline CDR1 and CDR2 sequences are SNHLY and FYNNEI. With V trimmed by 0 bases and J by 9 bases, 6 bases remained unmatched. The CDR3 sequence is 15 residues long.